Detailed here is one TCR beta chain. This clonotype was counted once. Which antigen it targets is not known. No base qualities exist here, and no much larger clone lies one base off it. A lone read is weak support. Peripheral blood CD8+ and CD4+ T cells from healthy donors, Susac syndrome patients and multiple sclerosis patients were profiled using high-throughput TCR beta sequencing. Healthy donors were included as age- and sex-matched controls. CD8+ TEMRA cells were enriched by FACS, while bulk CD8+ and CD4+ T cells were purified by magnetic negative isolation. Blood was collected in EDTA tubes and processed within 24 hours, with PBMCs isolated through density gradient centrifugation. PBMCs intended for TCR sequencing were frozen in liquid nitrogen and were later thawed in a 37 degrees C water bath. Purity of sorted or isolated CD4+, CD8+ and CD8+ TEMRA cells was at least 90%. This specimen belongs to a study of CD8 T cells in Susac syndrome (dated by TCRdb to between 2018 and 2020). Regarding the study in general: Repertoire sequencing was used to test whether CD8+ T cell activation and differentiation in Susac syndrome was antigen driven. Clonality of the CD8+ T cell repertoire was compared between roughly twelve healthy donors, about 14 Susac syndrome patients and approximately 16 multiple sclerosis patients. What the research found in general, with its limitations: The number of individuals in the TCR sequencing and HLA analysis was recognized as being relatively small.

RNA was extracted using the RNeasy kit, and roughly 0.5 to 1 ug of the RNA was reverse transcribed with random hexamers. The immunoSEQ multiplex PCR assay, which covers 54 Vbeta and 13 Jbeta segments, was used to amplify TCR beta CDR3 regions. Bias from PCR amplification was corrected by using a synthetic template baseline for primer optimization and for computational correction. As for the authors' bioinformatics: Reads were annotated to V, D and J genes per IMGT and analyzed with immunoSEQ Analyzer, keeping only productive sequences. To calculate clonality, Shannon entropy was normalized by log2 of the number of productive unique sequences and then subtracted from one. For each patient and control, public and private clones were evaluated among the 100 most prevalent clones. Clones were defined as Susac-specific if absent from the healthy and MS cohorts, from 1052 published viral clones and from other ImmuneACCESS disease sequences. The raw public reads went through TCRdb reprocessing: fastp at Q25, MiXCR clone calling, in-frame beta chains kept. Each CDR3 protein gets just one entry, which takes the most common genes and DNA from the rows behind it. For this entry, the V and J calls and clone size follow TCRdb and not the study's own pipeline. The sample yields about 80,000 distinct CDR3 sequences; 85% to 95% were counted once. Roughly 0.27% of the sample is in the top ten clones.

Based on the germline V gene, the CDR1 and CDR2 sequences are MGHRA and YSYEKL. Inclusive of the bounding cysteine and phenylalanine, the CDR3 is 15 residues long. The read is trimmed to its CDR3 DNA, 45 bases read in frame from base 1. From V the trimming removes 3 bases and from J it removes 7 bases, while the gene matches leave 8 bases of the junction unaccounted for. The rearrangement combines TRBV4-1 with TRBJ1-2; 10 middle bases align to TRBD1. This TCR was sampled from a human donor in good health. Sequencing input: CD8+ T cells from PBMCs. The CDR3 has the sequence CASSQPTGGKAGYTF. In nucleotides, the sequence is TGCGCCAGCAGCCAGCCGACAGGGGGCAAGGCTGGCTACACCTTC.